The sequence of this TCR beta chain was determined in a study of blood T cell repertoires in COVID-19. As for the study in general: Acute-phase and convalescent COVID-19 samples originated in the United States, Italy and Spain.

Assay: immunoSEQ multiplex PCR; the TCRdb copy retains only in-frame clones and omits some. The data hold under 250,000 clones, with about 86% observed a single time. The V segment lost 2 bases and the J segment 4 bases; nucleotides outside the gene matches: 14. This CDR3 has 18 amino acids. CDR1 and CDR2 from the germline V gene are SGHTA and FQGNSA. The gene calls are TRBV7-2 and TRBJ2-1; TRBD2 aligns across 7 bases. The receptor comes from a man aged 50 to 60 with active or convalescent COVID-19. Sequenced material: peripheral blood. The CDR3 nucleotides are TGTGCCAGCAGCTTAACTCGCCCGGGGCTAGCGGTTTACAATGAGCAGTTCTTC. It specifies CASSLTRPGLAVYNEQFF.